The next 32 T cell receptor beta chains were all read from a single sample in a study of shared clonotypes between healthy human individuals. The protocol was immunoSEQ multiplex PCR, while the TCRdb copy is restricted to in-frame clones and leaves out a portion. Altogether some 800,000 clones are present, 80% to 95% being singletons, with the ten largest covering 24%. CD45RO-negative CD8 cells positively selected for CCR7 made up the naive population, which excluded terminally differentiated effector memory CD45RA+ cells. The specimen sequenced was naive CD8+ T cells sorted from blood. The source of these receptors is a man aged 25-40 years in good health.

The V and J genes are TRBV29-1 and TRBJ2-3, with 9 bases lining up with TRBD2. This CDR3 has 14 residues. Trimming at V came to 7 bases and at J to 3 bases, leaving 8 bases not matched to a gene. Per the germline V gene, CDR1 is SQVTM and CDR2 is ANQGSEA. CDR3 nucleotide sequence: TGCAGCGCCGCCTTTAGCGGGAGTACAGATACGCAGTATTTT. Residues: CSAAFSGSTDTQYF.

This clone was found once. The DNA for the CDR3 is TGTGCCAGCAGCGGGTGGGACAACTACGAGCAGTACTTC. Protein product: CASSGWDNYEQYF. The V and J genes are TRBV14 and TRBJ2-7; perhaps TRBD1 as D (6 bases). CDR3 size: 13 residues. V was shortened by 5 bases and J by 3 bases, with 11 bases between the two germline ends. In germline, CDR1 is SGHDN, CDR2 FVKESK.

The chain recombines TRBV7-9 with TRBJ2-5; D may be TRBD2 (5 bases). The CDR3 has 11 residues. Per germline, CDR1 SEHNR and CDR2 FQNEAQ (reference sequence). The V gene lost 3 bases and the J gene lost 7 bases, with 6 bases spanning the gap. CDR3 in amino acids: CASSFEGTQYF. CDR3 nucleotides: TGTGCCAGCAGCTTCGAGGGGACCCAGTACTTC.

This chain uses TRBV4-1 with TRBJ2-7, with D perhaps assigned TRBD1 or TRBD2 (5 bases each). CDR1 is MGHRA and CDR2 is YSYEKL in the germline V gene. This CDR3 spans 16 amino acids. Trimming took off 1 base at V and 7 bases at J, with 20 bases between the two ends. DNA for the CDR3: TGCGCCAGCAGCCAAGTCGCAGGGAGTGGGGCAATAGAGCAGTACTTC. Residues: CASSQVAGSGAIEQYF.

This sequence joins TRBV9 and TRBJ2-1; 8 bases match TRBD2. The ends lost 4 bases at V and 4 bases at J; junction bases unmatched: 7. Germline V lookup: CDR1 SGDLS, CDR2 YYNGEE. This CDR3 is built from 15 residues. DNA of the CDR3: TGTGCCAGCAGCTCCGGGGGACTAGTGTACAATGAGCAGTTCTTC. Protein product: CASSSGGLVYNEQFF.

The rearrangement joins TRBV30 to TRBJ1-4; no clear D. This CDR3 spans 15 amino acids. Trimming removed 1 base from V and 0 bases from J, with 9 bases in between. Per germline, CDR1 GTSNPN and CDR2 SVGIG (reference sequence). The CDR3 loop is CAWSGFSTTNEKLFF. DNA for the CDR3: TGTGCCTGGAGTGGTTTCAGTACAACTAATGAAAAACTGTTTTTT.

The chain carries TRBV19 and TRBJ1-1, with D uncertain. This CDR3 is 13 amino acids long. The germline gives CDR1 LNHDA, CDR2 SQIVND (reference sequence). The V gene lost 1 base and the J gene lost 5 bases, with 8 bases spanning the gap. The CDR3 DNA reads as TGTGCCAGTAGTATAGTAGGTTTGACTGAAGCTTTCTTT. This sequence encodes CASSIVGLTEAFF.

The chain uses TRBV14 and TRBJ2-7; D may be TRBD1 (6 bases). The CDR3 extends over 14 amino acids. The V end lost 4 bases, the J end lost 2 bases, and 12 bases lay between the germline ends. Per the germline V gene, CDR1 is SGHDN and CDR2 is FVKESK. The CDR3, as DNA: TGTGCCAGCAGCCCCTACAGGGTCGCCTACGAGCAGTACTTC. This sequence encodes CASSPYRVAYEQYF.

This clone was seen a single time. V usage is TRBV11-2 and J usage is TRBJ2-7; D might be TRBD1 (5 bases). Germline V gene data show CDR1 as SGHAT and CDR2 as FQNNGV. This CDR3 has 14 residues. Trimming stripped 2 bases from V and 3 bases from J, with 11 bases between. The CDR3 sequence: CASSLSQGDYEQYF. DNA of the CDR3: TGTGCCAGCAGCTTATCTCAGGGCGACTACGAGCAGTACTTC.

Comments on this clone: Other DNA sequences within the sample encode an identical CDR3. The rearrangement joins TRBV5-1 to TRBJ2-3; D is unclear. The CDR3 runs 15 residues. The germline CDR1 and CDR2 sequences are SGHRS and YFSETQ. The germline V and J ends were trimmed by 0 bases and 0 bases, with 8 bases remaining between them. CDR3 region: CASSLAGTSTDTQYF. CDR3 nucleotides: TGCGCCAGCAGCTTGGCCGGAACTAGCACAGATACGCAGTATTTT.

The chain links TRBV7-9 to TRBJ1-2; possible D gene TRBD1, 5 bases. This CDR3 contains 14 residues. Trimming removed 5 bases at V and 2 bases at J, with 12 bases between. Germline CDR1 SEHNR, CDR2 FQNEAQ (reference sequence). CDR3 loop: CASSAETVNYGYTF. CDR3 DNA: TGTGCCAGCAGCGCAGAGACAGTCAACTATGGCTACACCTTC. Variable domain in full (rest from reference TRBV7-9 and TRBJ1-2): DTGVSQNPRHKITKRGQNVTFRCDPISEHNRLYWYRQTLGQGPEFLTYFQNEAQLEKSRLLSDRFSAERPKGSFSTLEIQRTEQGDSAMYLCASSAETVNYGYTFGSGTRLTVV.

This chain links TRBV4-1 with TRBJ2-7; 7 bases align to TRBD1. The germline V gene encodes CDR1 MGHRA and CDR2 YSYEKL. This CDR3 is 15 amino acids long. V gave up 0 bases and J gave up 6 bases; unmatched junction bases: 8. The CDR3 nucleotides read TGCGCCAGCAGCCAAGATAGGGGGCTCCCCTTCGAGCAGTACTTC. Protein: CASSQDRGLPFEQYF.

The CDR3 bases are TGTGCCAGCAACCGCAAGGAGACAGGGCTCTTTAACTTC. This translates into CASNRKETGLFNF. The chain is built from TRBV21-1 and TRBJ2-7; no DNA check was done on the table's D call, TRBD1. TRBV21-1 is described as a pseudogene. This CDR3 spans 13 amino acids.

The gene calls are TRBV19 and TRBJ2-7, with D perhaps TRBD1 or TRBD2 (5 bases each). Germline V gene data show CDR1 as LNHDA and CDR2 as SQIVND (reference sequence). The CDR3 loop spans 15 amino acids. Trimming pared 3 bases from V and 3 bases from J, leaving 15 bases between. CDR3 loop: CASSIRWDGSYEQYF. The CDR3 DNA reads as TGTGCCAGTAGTATTCGTTGGGACGGAAGCTACGAGCAGTACTTC.

This clone was picked up one time. The chain links TRBV4-3 to TRBJ2-7, with 7 positions matching TRBD2. The CDR3 contains 16 residues. V dropped 2 bases and J dropped 4; count of bases not matched to a gene: 11. The germline gives CDR1 LGHNA, CDR2 YSLEER. The CDR3 bases are TGCGCCAGCAGCCAAAATCCCGGGGGAGGGCCTTACGAGCAGTACTTC. It is translated as CASSQNPGGGPYEQYF.

The CDR3 loop reads CASSLGPTNTGELFF. The CDR3 nucleotides are TGTGCCAGCAGCTTAGGACCTACGAACACCGGGGAGCTGTTTTTT. The chain recombines TRBV5-4 with TRBJ2-2, with D hard to call. The CDR3 has 15 residues. V gave up 2 bases and J gave up 0 bases, with 8 bases separating them. Germline-derived CDR1 and CDR2 are SGHNT and YYREEE (reference sequence). Full variable domain (rest looked up from reference TRBV5-4 and TRBJ2-2): ETGVTQSPTHLIKTRGQQVTLRCSSQSGHNTVSWYQQALGQGPQFIFQYYREEENGRGNFPPRFSGLQFPNYSSELNVNALELDDSALYLCASSLGPTNTGELFFGEGSRLTVL.

The chain carries TRBV9 and TRBJ2-7; 14 bases are shared with TRBD2. The ends lost 5 bases at V and 6 bases at J; junction bases unmatched: 4. Germline loops: CDR1 SGDLS, CDR2 YYNGEE. The CDR3 loop spans 14 amino acids. This chain's CDR3 is CASSGTSGSFEQYF. The CDR3 DNA follows: TGTGCCAGCAGTGGGACTAGCGGGAGCTTCGAGCAGTACTTC.

This chain uses TRBV19 with TRBJ2-1; TRBD2 matches at 8 bases. CDR3 length: 15 amino acids. V shed 6 bases and J 10 bases; nucleotides not matched to a gene: 14. Germline lookup yields CDR1 LNHDA and CDR2 SQIVND (reference sequence). CDR3 nucleotides: TGTGCCAGTAGCATGACTAGCGCCTCATGGGGGGAGCAGTTCTTC. Translation: CASSMTSASWGEQFF.

V and J are TRBV7-8 and TRBJ1-5; D is ambiguous. CDR1 and CDR2 (germline): SGHVS, FQNEAQ. Trimming removed 4 bases at V and 4 bases at J, with 11 bases between. The CDR3 contains 14 residues. CDR3: CASSSWTENQPQHF. The CDR3 region has the DNA TGTGCCAGCAGCTCCTGGACGGAGAATCAGCCCCAGCATTTT.

This chain links TRBV2 with TRBJ2-7; 9 bases match TRBD1. The CDR3 is 15 amino acids. V trimming: 6 bases; J trimming: 3 bases; junction bases outside the gene matches: 9. Germline V gene lookup returns CDR1 SNHLY and CDR2 FYNNEI. For the CDR3, the DNA is TGTGCCAGCAGCCTGACAGGGGGAGACAGCTACGAGCAGTACTTC. It translates to CASSLTGGDSYEQYF.

This chain joins TRBV28 and TRBJ2-2; TRBD1 agrees at 7 bases. The CDR3 runs to 14 residues. Unmatched junction bases numbered 10, after V lost 5 bases and J lost 10 bases. Germline-derived CDR1 and CDR2 are MDHEN and SYDVKM. CDR3 DNA: TGTGCCAGCAGTATACGGGACAGTTTGGAGGAGCTGTTTTTT. Translated: CASSIRDSLEELFF.

V and J are TRBV25-1 and TRBJ2-3; 8 bases align to TRBD2. The ends lost 5 bases at V and 5 bases at J; junction bases unmatched: 12. The CDR3 has 16 amino acids. Germline loops: CDR1 MGHDK, CDR2 SYGVNS. CDR3 amino acids: CASSLSSGSGEDTQYF. The CDR3 DNA sequence: TGTGCCAGCAGTTTGTCGAGCGGGAGCGGGGAAGATACGCAGTATTTT.

The chain links TRBV4-3 to TRBJ2-3; 13 bases fit TRBD2. CDR1 and CDR2 (germline): LGHNA, YSLEER. The CDR3 runs to 16 residues. With 4 bases clipped from V and 2 bases from J, the junction kept 3 bases outside the gene matches. CDR3 sequence: CASSLGLAGNTDTQYF. CDR3 DNA: TGCGCCAGCAGCCTGGGACTAGCGGGGAACACAGATACGCAGTATTTT.

CDR3 loop: CASSFGEQSTDTQYF. In DNA, the CDR3 is TGTGCCAGCAGTTTTGGGGAACAGAGCACAGATACGCAGTATTTT. The V and J genes are TRBV28 and TRBJ2-3; D is unclear. The CDR3 contains 15 residues. Trimming took 3 bases from V and 0 from J, leaving 10 bases between them. Germline V gene lookup returns CDR1 MDHEN and CDR2 SYDVKM.

V usage is TRBV7-9 and J usage is TRBJ2-7, with a possible D match to TRBD2 (5 bases). V was shortened by 4 bases and J by 3 bases, with 7 bases between the two germline ends. The CDR3 is made up of 12 amino acids. Germline V gives CDR1 SEHNR, CDR2 FQNEAQ (reference sequence). DNA for the CDR3: TGTGCCAGCAGCTCGGAGGTCTACGAGCAGTACTTC. This translates into CASSSEVYEQYF.

To note about this clone: Mismatch with germline at one junction end may stem from a read error. The V call is TRBV5-4, the J call TRBJ2-7; D perhaps matches TRBD1 (5 bases). The CDR3 loop spans 12 amino acids. The germline V gene has CDR1 SGHNT and CDR2 YYREEE (reference sequence). The DNA of the CDR3 is TGTGCCAGCAGCTTGGCGTCAGGGCCTATGGACTTC. Translating gives CASSLASGPMDF.

This chain links TRBV15 with TRBJ2-7, with D maybe TRBD1 (5 bases). Germline assignment: CDR1 LNHNV and CDR2 YYDKDF (reference sequence). The CDR3 consists of 15 residues. With 0 bases removed from V and 4 bases from J, the gap between germline ends came to 13 bases. CDR3 coding DNA: TGTGCCACCAGCAGAGACCAGGGCCTCGGGTACGAGCAGTACTTC. The encoded protein is CATSRDQGLGYEQYF.

As for this clone: The same CDR3 also results from other DNA sequences found in this sample. The chain joins TRBV6-1 to TRBJ1-5; D call uncertain. Germline V gene lookup returns CDR1 MNHNS and CDR2 SASEGT. Trimming stripped 1 base from V and 6 bases from J, with 4 bases between. This CDR3 contains 12 residues. Here the CDR3 DNA reads TGTGCCAGCAGTGAAGGGGGTCAGCCCCAGCATTTT. Residues: CASSEGGQPQHF.

The rearrangement joins TRBV9 to TRBJ2-3; weak D call: TRBD1 (6 bases). Germline-derived CDR1 and CDR2 are SGDLS and YYNGEE. Trimming removed 4 bases from V and 2 bases from J, with 17 bases in between. The CDR3 runs to 16 residues. In DNA form, the CDR3 reads TGTGCCAGCAGCCCCGAAGGGGGAGATTCCACAGATACGCAGTATTTT. Amino acids: CASSPEGGDSTDTQYF.

As regards this clone: Compared with germline, one end of the junction differs, possibly owing to a read error. The chain's CDR3 is CASRQGGQSQHF. The CDR3 bases are TGTGCCAGCCGCCAGGGAGGTCAGTCCCAGCATTTT. This chain connects TRBV27 to TRBJ1-5, with a possible D match to TRBD1 (5 bases). CDR1 and CDR2 from the germline V gene are MNHEY and SMNVEV (reference sequence). The CDR3 contains 12 residues.

This clone was seen once. The CDR3 reads CASSFLLGSTDTQYF. In DNA form, the CDR3 reads TGTGCCAGCAGCTTTCTACTAGGAAGCACAGATACGCAGTATTTT. The chain links TRBV7-9 to TRBJ2-3; TRBD2 might be the D (5 bases). Germline V gene lookup returns CDR1 SEHNR and CDR2 FQNEAQ (reference sequence). Trimming left V 3 bases short and J 0 bases short, with 10 bases between. The length of the CDR3 is 15 residues.

This clone has a single count. The same CDR3 can be traced to other DNA sequences in this sample. The chain has TRBV5-1 and TRBJ2-7, with a weak D call TRBD1 (5 bases). CDR3 length equals 13 residues. V lost 3 bases and J 3 bases, leaving 10 bases between the germline ends. CDR1 and CDR2 from the germline V gene are SGHRS and YFSETQ. The CDR3 nucleotides are TGCGCCAGCAGCTATGGGCAGGGCTACGAGCAGTACTTC. Its translation is CASSYGQGYEQYF.